The entry that follows covers one TCR beta chain sequence. What it recognizes is unknown. This entry is derived from a study of cytomegalovirus exposure and HLA in healthy donors. General study points: In a later analysis, TCR beta V- and J-gene trimming showed a link to a missense DCLRE1C variant. Indistinguishable V segments, including TRBV6-2 and TRBV6-3, were excluded. The likely origin of a cluster of highly shared sequence variants was a sequencing artifact. The Asian-associated ancestry cluster reportedly had fewer N-insertions than the 666-donor mean in a later analysis.

The PCR used 60 Vbeta and 13 Jbeta primers. The data were produced by immunoSEQ multiplex PCR, yet TCRdb's version contains in-frame clones alone and is incomplete. The top ten clones hold roughly 2% of a sample with 280,000 or so clones, around nine tenths of them seen once. The CDR3 runs 17 residues. The V end lost 2 bases, the J end lost 0 bases, and 14 bases lay between the germline ends. The germline V gene encodes CDR1 SNHLY and CDR2 FYNNEI. This rearrangement joins TRBV2 to TRBJ2-1, with a weak D call TRBD2 (6 bases). This TCR derives from a young woman in good health and CMV-seronegative. Sequencing was carried out using PBMCs. The CDR3 spells CASSELAAASSYNEQFF. For the CDR3, the DNA is TGTGCCAGCAGTGAATTAGCGGCGGCCAGCTCCTACAATGAGCAGTTCTTC.